This record covers a single TCR beta chain. This clonotype was picked up many times. No antigen is known for it. Nothing much larger sits one base from this clone, and base qualities are not available. The germline V gene provides CDR1 SGHAT and CDR2 FQNNGV. At the junction V is shortened by 5 bases and J by 1 base; bases outside the gene matches: 7. The CDR3 covers 15 residues, taking in both the cysteine and the phenylalanine. Only CDR3 DNA remains: 45 bases, in frame from the first base. The data were obtained in a study of early T cells in non-severe SARS-CoV-2 infection (dated by TCRdb to the early 2020s). About the full investigation: Bulk RNA from unsorted whole blood was used for TCR sequencing, so alpha and beta chains could not be paired. Study-wide findings and limitations: VDJdb matching was skewed toward anti-spike CD8 responses and likely underestimated virus-specific expansions, missing private and CD4 specificities.

The study was a case-control design nested within a healthcare worker cohort in London, UK, with weekly nasopharyngeal swab PCR tests and blood sampling. Healthcare workers were enrolled in the week of the UK lockdown, from 23 to 31 March 2020, and were followed every week for up to roughly 15 weeks. Libraries were made using 5' RACE. The reads were generated on a NextSeq 500. Unique molecular identifiers were attached to individual cDNA molecules in the TCR library protocol so that sequencing error and PCR bias could be corrected. Both TCR alpha and beta chains were sequenced, and tight co-correlation was observed between alpha and beta sequence abundances in each sample. In the original analysis: V gene, J gene and CDR3 annotation of TCR sequences was performed with Decombinator V4. Expanded TCRs were defined as changing significantly between any two time points under a Poisson model with p below 0.0001. TCR abundances were normalised to the total number of TCRs sequenced per sample and were expressed as counts per million. TRAV1-2 paired with TRAJ12, TRAJ20 or TRAJ33 defined MAIT TCRs, while TRAV10 paired with TRAJ18 defined iNKT TCRs. VDJdb, accessed 1 November 2021, was searched for CMV, EBV and SARS-CoV-2 annotated TCRs, with TCRs annotated for multiple antigens excluded. TCRdb trimmed public reads at Q25 via fastp, called clones via MiXCR and kept in-frame beta chains. For every CDR3 protein sequence, its rows merge into one entry that carries the most common genes and DNA. The V and J calls here are based on TCRdb, not the publication. Counted in this sample were some 40,000 distinct CDR3 sequences; over 9% of them appeared once. The ten most abundant clones make up more than 15% of the sample.

The sequence derives from an adult who was a healthcare worker with PCR-confirmed SARS-CoV-2 infection or an uninfected control (not recorded which). Recombination linked TRBV11-2 to TRBJ2-5; the central 7 bases match TRBD2. The sample taken for sequencing was whole blood. The sequenced DNA: TGTGCCAGCAGCCCTGCCGGGAGGCTCCAAGAGACCCAGTACTTC. This encodes CASSPAGRLQETQYF.